Sequencing of this TCR beta chain was carried out in a study of shared clonotypes between healthy human individuals. From CD4+ cells came CD45RA+ naive and CD45RA-negative memory subsets. The CDR3 consists of 12 residues. Germline V CDR1 and CDR2: SGHDN, FVKESK. Trimming left V 4 bases short and J 1 base short, with 4 bases between. Study-wide points: Despite large depth, rarefaction showed incomplete sorted-subset sequencing. Estimated richness was generally greater in naive than memory subsets.

TCRdb's table, derived via immunoSEQ multiplex PCR, lists solely in-frame clones and lacks some. Of under 1,900,000 clones in the sample, around 98.5% were seen once. Note on this clone: The target antigen is unknown.

V usage is TRBV14 and J usage is TRBJ1-1; D unresolved. The sequencing sample was made of naive CD4+ T cells sorted from blood. Subset indicated: CD45RA+ positively selected. The source of this sequence is a man aged 30 to 39 in good health. The CDR3 DNA sequence: TGTGCCAGCAGCCGACCGAACACTGAAGCTTTCTTT. Amino acid sequence: CASSRPNTEAFF.